This T cell receptor (beta chain) stems from a study of T-cell reconstitution after alpha-beta-depleted transplantation in children. Overall study findings and caveats: Newly produced T cells mostly accounted for T-cell counts and diversity one year post-transplant. There were reportedly several hundred expanded graft clones from which alpha-beta T cells came about two months after transplant. Some patients owed their high day-60 TCRbeta diversity to surviving recipient T cells and thymic progenitors.

Unique molecular identifiers were incorporated during preparation of the TCRbeta library. TCRdb analysed the PCR reads with MiXCR anew, one entry per CDR3 protein. The table lists about 260,000 distinct CDR3 sequences, roughly 12% of them singletons, with about 25% in the top ten. As to this clonotype: What it binds is unknown.

This CDR3 is built from 13 residues. V lost 6 bases and J 2 bases, leaving 11 bases between the germline ends. This receptor was taken from a male patient aged 2 to 9 who had a stem cell transplant for chronic granulomatous disease, so the T cells may come from the graft donor. This sample comprised peripheral blood, obtained 180 days after TCRalphabeta/CD19-depleted stem cell transplant. This chain uses TRBV12-3 or TRBV12-4 with TRBJ2-7; D may be TRBD1 or TRBD2 (5 bases each). CDR3 bases: TGTGCCAGCAGCCGGGACGCCACCTACGAGCAGTACTTC. Translated: CASSRDATYEQYF.